This section outlines one T cell receptor beta chain sequence together with its context. This entry comes from a study of shared clonotypes between healthy human individuals. Measured with immunoSEQ multiplex PCR; TCRdb has only the in-frame clones, and not every one. The sample lists 2,500,000 or so clones, more than 85% occurring once. This CDR3 region has 16 residues. Looked up from germline, CDR1 is MNHEY and CDR2 is SMNVEV (reference sequence). With 5 bases clipped from V and 6 bases from J, the junction kept 14 bases outside the gene matches. The V call is TRBV27, the J call TRBJ2-7; 9 bases map to TRBD1. The sequence came from a man aged 18 to 30 in good health. Some clones in this sample may be carry-over from other donors' samples. Input material: naive CD4+ T cells from PBMCs. The sample's subset: CD45RA+ positively selected. CDR3 sequence: CASSKYSGTGMGEQYF. The CDR3 DNA follows: TGTGCCAGCAGTAAGTACTCCGGGACAGGGATGGGCGAGCAGTACTTC.